Listed here are 22 T cell receptor beta chains from one sample, sequenced in a study of blood T cells in healthy people across ages. It was with a sample-barcoded 5' primer and a J-beta primer mix that a second PCR of roughly 6 to 11 cycles was run. TCRdb passed the 5' RACE reads through MiXCR, listing each CDR3 protein once. In the table there are hundreds of thousands of distinct CDR3 sequences, roughly 21% of which are singletons. The sequencing input was blood. Receptors originate from a man between 65 and 79 years old in good health.

A few counts support this clonotype. V usage is TRBV14 and J usage is TRBJ2-5, with D possibly being TRBD1 or TRBD2 (5 bases each). The CDR3 runs to 13 residues. Germline CDR1 reads SGHDN; CDR2 reads FVKESK. V lost 1 base to trimming and J lost 9 bases, with 12 bases between them. The CDR3 nucleotides are TGTGCCAGCAGCCAAGGGGGACCGTGGCCCCAGTACTTC. Protein product: CASSQGGPWPQYF.

The CDR3 bases are TGCAGCGTTTGGACAGGGTTAACCGGGGAGCTGTTTTTT. This gives the protein CSVWTGLTGELFF. The rearrangement uses TRBV29-1 and TRBJ2-2, with 8 bases identical to TRBD1. The junction had 4 bases not matched to a gene; V was cut back by 5 bases and J by 5 bases. CDR3 length equals 13 residues. The germline V gene has CDR1 SQVTM and CDR2 ANQGSEA.

The V gene is TRBV20-1, the J gene TRBJ2-5; D gene unclear. Germline CDR1 and CDR2: DFQATT and SNEGSKA (reference sequence). This CDR3 comprises 12 residues. V lost 6 bases and J 3 bases, leaving 11 bases between the germline ends. The CDR3 reads CSATSLKETQYF. The CDR3, as DNA: TGCAGTGCAACCTCATTAAAAGAGACCCAGTACTTC.

The J gene is TRBJ2-5, the V gene TRBV7-9; TRBD2 aligns across 10 bases. Per germline, CDR1 SEHNR and CDR2 FQNEAQ (reference sequence). Unmatched junction bases numbered 5, after V lost 5 bases and J lost 5 bases. CDR3 length equals 14 residues. The CDR3, as DNA: TGTGCCAGCAGCCCTAGCGGGAGTTGGGAGACCCAGTACTTC. Translation gives CASSPSGSWETQYF.

J is TRBJ1-2 and V is TRBV12-3 or TRBV12-4; TRBD1 might be the D (6 bases). Trimming left V 8 bases short and J 0 bases short, with 16 bases between. The CDR3 covers 15 residues. CDR3 residues: CASRGGQLTNYGYTF. CDR3 DNA sequence: TGTGCCAGCCGGGGGGGACAACTTACTAACTATGGCTACACCTTC.

This clonotype was recorded a few times. The chain links TRBV7-9 to TRBJ2-3, with 9 bases fitting TRBD2. CDR3 length: 16 residues. Germline V gives CDR1 SEHNR, CDR2 FQNEAQ (reference sequence). The trim removed 4 bases at V and 2 bases at J, leaving 7 bases unmatched. This chain's CDR3 is CASSSEREEYTDTQYF. CDR3 DNA sequence: TGTGCCAGCAGCTCCGAGCGGGAGGAATACACAGATACGCAGTATTTT.

This clonotype turned up a few times. The chain has TRBV20-1 and TRBJ2-1; 9 nucleotides agree with TRBD2. V lost 3 bases and J lost 9; bases outside the gene matches: 9. The CDR3 covers 14 residues. Germline CDR1 DFQATT, CDR2 SNEGSKA (reference sequence). CDR3 DNA: TGCAGTGCTAGTACGGCGGGAGGGCCAGGTGAGCAGTTCTTC. It is translated as CSASTAGGPGEQFF.

V is TRBV7-9 and J is TRBJ1-6, with TRBD1 matching over 7 bases. The CDR3 has 16 residues. The V gene's germline CDR1 is SEHNR and CDR2 FQNEAQ (reference sequence). The junction had 7 bases not matched to a gene; V was cut back by 5 bases and J by 3 bases. The CDR3 loop is CASSPLGGFYNSPLHF. As DNA, the CDR3 is TGTGCCAGCAGCCCGTTAGGGGGCTTCTATAATTCACCCCTCCACTTT.

This clonotype was seen more than once but under ten times. The chain uses TRBV6-5 and TRBJ2-6; tentative D call: TRBD2 (6 bases). Germline V gene data show CDR1 as MNHEY and CDR2 as SVGAGI. V was clipped by 6 bases and J by 1 base, with 10 bases between them. CDR3 length: 15 residues. CDR3 bases: TGTGCCAGCAGCCAGCGGGTGTCTGGGGCCAACGTCCTGACTTTC. Translating gives CASSQRVSGANVLTF.

This clonotype turned up a few times. The rearrangement joins TRBV11-2 to TRBJ1-4; D not certain. The CDR3 is made up of 16 amino acids. Deletions cut 7 bases from V and 0 bases from J, with 15 bases between. Germline V lookup: CDR1 SGHAT, CDR2 FQNNGV. CDR3 region: CASMDVDGATNEKLFF. In DNA form, the CDR3 reads TGTGCCAGCATGGACGTCGACGGTGCAACTAATGAAAAACTGTTTTTT.

This clonotype was observed a few times. A single base separates this from a much larger clone, so it may be a read error. V and J are TRBV4-3 and TRBJ2-5; TRBD1 agrees at 10 bases. Germline lookup yields CDR1 LGHNA and CDR2 YSLEER. Germline trimming cut 4 bases from V and 7 bases from J; bases unmatched to any gene: 9. CDR3 length: 15 amino acids. Written as DNA, the CDR3 is TGCGCCAGCAGCCCAGGACAGGGGGTGGTTGTGACCCAGTACTTC. As protein: CASSPGQGVVVTQYF.

This clonotype was found a few times. The junction shows a germline mismatch at one end, possibly a read error. This chain connects TRBV25-1 to TRBJ1-4, with D possibly TRBD1 on 5 matching bases. The CDR3 has 16 amino acids. Germline V gene lookup returns CDR1 MGHDK and CDR2 SYGVNS. The CDR3 protein is CASSEIREATNGKLFF. The CDR3 nucleotides are TGTGCCAGCAGTGAAATCAGGGAAGCAACTAATGGAAAACTGTTTTTT.

This clonotype was picked up a small number of times. This rearrangement joins TRBV5-1 to TRBJ2-2; TRBD2 matches at 12 bases. The germline CDR1 and CDR2 sequences are SGHRS and YFSETQ. V dropped 0 bases and J dropped 8; count of bases not matched to a gene: 5. There are 16 residues in the CDR3. The CDR3, as DNA: TGCGCCAGCAGCTTGGCCGGTGGACTAGCGGGAGGGGAGCTGTTTTTT. Translated: CASSLAGGLAGGELFF.

This clonotype was seen a handful of times. The chain recombines TRBV12-3 or TRBV12-4 with TRBJ2-3; 11 bases are shared with TRBD2. The length of the CDR3 is 14 residues. The J segment lost 9 bases and the V segment lost 6 bases, leaving 8 bases of the junction unmatched. The CDR3 is CASRVAGGAWTQYF. The CDR3, as DNA: TGTGCCAGCAGGGTAGCGGGAGGGGCTTGGACGCAGTATTTT.

The CDR3: CAISGGPSTDTQYF. CDR3 sequence (DNA): TGTGCCATCAGTGGGGGGCCCTCCACAGATACGCAGTATTTT. The chain has TRBV10-3 and TRBJ2-3; TRBD1 is a possible D gene (6 bases). Germline-derived CDR1 and CDR2 are ENHRY and SYGVKD. This CDR3 region has 14 residues. Trimming took off 4 bases at V and 2 bases at J, with 10 bases between the two ends.

Only a few counts were recorded for this clonotype. A much larger clone is a single base away; this may be a read error. The chain uses TRBV5-1 and TRBJ2-5; D is undetermined. The CDR3 runs to 15 residues. CDR1 SGHRS and CDR2 YFSETQ come from the germline V gene. In nucleotides, the CDR3 is TGCGCCGGCAGCTTGGCCCCGGCGACCCAAGAGACCCAGTACTTC. It specifies CAGSLAPATQETQYF.

This clonotype was counted between two and nine times. The chain joins TRBV15 to TRBJ2-3; perhaps D is TRBD1 or TRBD2 (5 bases each). The germline V and J ends were trimmed by 0 bases and 2 bases, with 15 bases remaining between them. In germline, CDR1 is LNHNV, CDR2 YYDKDF (reference sequence). The CDR3 is made up of 17 amino acids. CDR3 amino acids: CATSRDGGYKYTDTQYF. The DNA for the CDR3 is TGTGCCACCAGCAGAGATGGGGGTTACAAGTACACAGATACGCAGTATTTT.

This clonotype was recorded at least ten times. The V and J genes are TRBV29-1 and TRBJ2-5, with D unclear. Germline CDR1 SQVTM, CDR2 ANQGSEA. The V gene lost 4 bases and the J gene lost 7 bases, with 10 bases spanning the gap. The CDR3 loop spans 11 amino acids. The CDR3 loop reads CSVVWGTTQYF. CDR3 DNA: TGCAGCGTTGTGTGGGGAACGACCCAGTACTTC.

The rearrangement links TRBV9 to TRBJ1-5; 9 nucleotides align to TRBD1. Germline values: CDR1 SGDLS, CDR2 YYNGEE. The V segment lost 3 bases and the J segment 3 bases; nucleotides outside the gene matches: 4. There are 15 residues in the CDR3. The CDR3 protein is CASSAGQGTNQPQHF. The DNA of the CDR3 is TGTGCCAGCAGCGCGGGACAGGGAACCAATCAGCCCCAGCATTTT.

The rearrangement joins TRBV3-1 to TRBJ1-4; D not certain. The CDR3 is 14 residues long. Germline CDR1 is LGHDT and CDR2 is YNNKEL (reference sequence). Trimming pared 4 bases from V and 7 bases from J, leaving 13 bases between. The CDR3 nucleotides read TGTGCCAGCAGCCCGACCCCTCGCGGTGAAAAACTGTTTTTT. This translates into CASSPTPRGEKLFF.

The rearrangement links TRBV20-1 to TRBJ2-1; D is perhaps TRBD2 (6 bases). Trimming took off 0 bases at V and 0 bases at J, with 12 bases between the two ends. Germline values: CDR1 DFQATT, CDR2 SNEGSKA (reference sequence). This CDR3 has 16 amino acids. CDR3 DNA sequence: TGCAGTGCTAGAGATAGGGCCGGGAGCTCCTACAATGAGCAGTTCTTC. Its protein product is CSARDRAGSSYNEQFF.

This clonotype was counted a few times. The genes are TRBV6-1 and TRBJ2-2; TRBD1 agrees at 9 bases. V gave up 6 bases and J gave up 5 bases; unmatched junction bases: 4. The V gene's germline CDR1 is MNHNS and CDR2 SASEGT. The CDR3 has 14 residues. As DNA, the CDR3 is TGTGCCAGCAGCTACAGGGGGCCTACCGGGGAGCTGTTTTTT. Its protein product is CASSYRGPTGELFF.